A selection of T cell receptor beta chains follows, all from one sample in a study of early T cells in non-severe SARS-CoV-2 infection. TCRdb itself ran the 5' RACE reads through MiXCR, one entry per CDR3 protein. In the table there are fewer than 130,000 distinct CDR3 sequences, about 12% of which are singletons. Sequencing used whole blood, obtained at baseline. These TCRs come from an adult who was a healthcare worker with PCR-confirmed SARS-CoV-2 infection or an uninfected control (not recorded which). CDR3s include the opening cysteine and the closing phenylalanine or tryptophan. Rows may omit the clone size; those that give it use once, few, many or a size class.

abundance	v_gene	j_gene	CDR3aa
many	TRBV28	TRBJ2-1	CASSLALTGTSGRNEQFF
NA	TRBV18	TRBJ2-7	CASSRTFPASGSIYEQYF
many	TRBV11-2	TRBJ1-1	CASSLGQVVTEAFF
NA	TRBV7-9	TRBJ2-7	CASSSTTGGRSGEQYF
many	TRBV20-1	TRBJ1-3	CSASEGTGNTIYF
NA	TRBV9	TRBJ2-1	CASSVVAGVYNEQFF
NA	TRBV18	TRBJ2-5	CASSPQTTQTTQETQYF
NA	TRBV4-1	TRBJ2-2	CASSQPARDNTGELFF
many	TRBV3-1	TRBJ1-5	CASSQVADYRDRAQPQHF
NA	TRBV20-1	TRBJ1-4	CSARGAGAADEKLFF
few	TRBV11-2	TRBJ1-6	CASSLEDPRSSYNSPLHF
NA	TRBV5-1	TRBJ2-1	CASSLHTGTPYNEQFF
many	TRBV4-2	TRBJ2-7	CASSQGAGGPLGEQYF
many	TRBV3-1	TRBJ1-1	CASSPLGTGGTEAFF
NA	TRBV5-5	TRBJ2-1	CASSFLGVAGEDEQFF
few	TRBV29-1	TRBJ2-1	CSVGRGSSYNEQFF
NA	TRBV3-1	TRBJ2-1	CASSGLIEQFF
NA	TRBV28	TRBJ2-1	CASSSREGHNEQFF
NA	TRBV28	TRBJ1-3	CASSDPGNTIYF
NA	TRBV2	TRBJ1-5	CASRQDRMDQPQHF
NA	TRBV6-6	TRBJ1-3	CASSQQDRVQNTIYF
many	TRBV7-9	TRBJ1-4	CASSLGRGSANEKLFF
NA	TRBV29-1	TRBJ1-1	CSVDAEGNTEAFF
NA	TRBV13	TRBJ2-7	CASSTHGGEQYF
few	TRBV12-3/TRBV12-4	TRBJ2-3	CASRQYYTQYF
NA	TRBV20-1	TRBJ2-3	CSARDVGPDTQYF
few	TRBV7-9	TRBJ2-3	CASSLASGITDTQYF
NA	TRBV2	TRBJ1-2	CASSEARGLIYGYTF
few	TRBV9	TRBJ2-7	CASSVKGQGDEQYF
NA	TRBV6-5	TRBJ1-1	CASSRDTINTEAFF
many	TRBV7-3	TRBJ1-2	CASSPGMTNYGYTF
NA	TRBV15	TRBJ1-1	CATSRDSTGTEAFF
few	TRBV6-5	TRBJ1-4	CASSYFRGGEKLFF
NA	TRBV5-1	TRBJ1-6	CASSPRDLGAYNSPLHF
few	TRBV3-1	TRBJ2-1	CASSPLDRGNEQFF
NA	TRBV9	TRBJ2-6	CASSFSVGPSGANVLTF
NA	TRBV12-3/TRBV12-4	TRBJ2-2	CASSFHQFELFF
NA	TRBV7-6	TRBJ2-5	CASSPPNSQETQYF
few	TRBV7-2	TRBJ2-7	CASSSPGHEQYF
NA	TRBV2	TRBJ2-3	CASSEQGPHTDTQYF
many	TRBV14	TRBJ2-1	CASSQDSWAGGIHNEQFF
few	TRBV12-3/TRBV12-4	TRBJ1-1	CASSLKGTYRGPNTEAFF
few	TRBV6-6	TRBJ1-4	CASSYAGSPEKLFF
NA	TRBV5-4	TRBJ2-7	CASSYLGEQYF
NA	TRBV30	TRBJ2-1	CARQTLNEQFF
few	TRBV12-3/TRBV12-4	TRBJ2-5	CASSSIWTEETQYF
NA	TRBV29-1	TRBJ2-7	CSVANRGGLDEQYF
few	TRBV10-3	TRBJ2-2	CATRQNTGELFF
few	TRBV7-9	TRBJ2-1	CASSLVKYNEQFF
NA	TRBV12-3/TRBV12-4	TRBJ2-3	CASSIRGTDTQYF
NA	TRBV12-3/TRBV12-4	TRBJ2-1	CASRPTSGGYNEQFF
few	TRBV29-1	TRBJ2-3	CSVKNRQGRTDTQYF
NA	TRBV7-9	TRBJ1-1	CASSVDRNTEAFF
many	TRBV20-1	TRBJ1-2	CSARGGNYGYTF
once	TRBV20-1	TRBJ1-5	CSASQGAGQPQHF
few	TRBV18	TRBJ1-1	CASSPPRYTEAFF
NA	TRBV20-1	TRBJ2-5	CSARYQAETQYF
NA	TRBV7-9	TRBJ2-7	CASSQAWGYEQYF
NA	TRBV20-1	TRBJ2-7	CSARDEVGGDLSYEQYF
few	TRBV5-1	TRBJ2-3	CASSFGQGQDTQYF